Shown below are 20 T cell receptor beta chains from a single sample sequenced in a study of shared clonotypes between healthy human individuals. Generated by immunoSEQ multiplex PCR, the TCRdb table keeps only in-frame clones and is missing some. The table shows roughly 2.1 million clones, with roughly 91% occurring only once. Positive CCR7 selection of CD45RO-negative cells yielded the naive CD8 cells, and terminally differentiated effector memory CD45RA+ cells were excluded. The specimen was naive CD8+ T cells from PBMCs. The receptors here all came from a man aged 18 to 35 in good health. Some clones in this sample may be carry-over from other donors' samples.

This CDR3 reads CASSLGDSPIIQETQYF. Written as DNA, the CDR3 is TGCGCCAGCAGCTTGGGGGACTCCCCTATTATCCAAGAGACCCAGTACTTC. V gene TRBV5-1 combines with J gene TRBJ2-5; TRBD2 is a possible D gene (6 bases). The CDR3 is 17 amino acids. With 0 bases removed from V and 1 base from J, the gap between germline ends came to 16 bases. In germline, CDR1 is SGHRS, CDR2 YFSETQ.

The J gene is TRBJ2-1, the V gene TRBV9, with TRBD2 matching 7 bases. Germline V lookup: CDR1 SGDLS, CDR2 YYNGEE. The CDR3 contains 13 residues. The V gene end was trimmed by 5 bases and the J gene end by 6 bases; junction bases not matched to a gene: 5. The CDR3 bases are TGTGCCAGCAGGGCGGGAGTCGGCAATGAGCAGTTCTTC. It specifies CASRAGVGNEQFF.

Worth noting for this clone: This same CDR3 is encoded by further DNA sequences in the sample. The chain combines TRBV9 with TRBJ2-3; D is possibly TRBD1 (5 bases). CDR3 size: 14 residues. The germline gives CDR1 SGDLS, CDR2 YYNGEE. The ends were cut back, 0 bases at V and 1 base at J, with 6 bases in the middle. This chain's CDR3 is CASSVVGGTDTQYF. The CDR3 DNA is TGTGCCAGCAGCGTAGTAGGGGGCACAGATACGCAGTATTTT.

This rearrangement joins TRBV9 to TRBJ1-1, with D maybe TRBD1 (6 bases). The CDR3 runs to 11 residues. The germline V gene encodes CDR1 SGDLS and CDR2 YYNGEE. Trimming took 7 bases from V and 9 from J, leaving 13 bases between them. This chain's CDR3 is CASGRGAQAFF. For the CDR3, the DNA is TGTGCCAGCGGTAGGGGGGCCCAAGCTTTCTTT.

This clone was counted a few times. The sample holds other DNA sequences that translate to the same CDR3. This rearrangement joins TRBV7-9 to TRBJ2-2; D remains unclear. This CDR3 contains 12 residues. Germline values: CDR1 SEHNR, CDR2 FQNEAQ (reference sequence). Trimming stripped 3 bases from V and 3 bases from J, with 2 bases between. The CDR3 protein is CASSLDTGELFF. The CDR3 DNA is TGTGCCAGCAGCTTGGACACCGGGGAGCTGTTTTTT.

This sequence joins TRBV5-4 and TRBJ1-1; TRBD1 might be the D (6 bases). This CDR3 has 15 residues. Deletions cut 5 bases from V and 4 bases from J, with 18 bases between. Germline V lookup: CDR1 SGHNT, CDR2 YYREEE (reference sequence). The CDR3 DNA reads as TGTGCCAGCAGTGGGGAGGTCGGGGGCCCCACTGAAGCTTTCTTT. Its translation is CASSGEVGGPTEAFF. Looking up the rest from reference TRBV5-4 and TRBJ1-1 gives the full variable domain: ETGVTQSPTHLIKTRGQQVTLRCSSQSGHNTVSWYQQALGQGPQFIFQYYREEENGRGNFPPRFSGLQFPNYSSELNVNALELDDSALYLCASSGEVGGPTEAFFGQGTRLTVV.

This clone was picked up one time. V is TRBV5-1 and J is TRBJ1-2; no clear D. With 4 bases removed from V and 5 bases from J, the gap between germline ends came to 12 bases. The CDR3 is made up of 13 amino acids. Germline assignment: CDR1 SGHRS and CDR2 YFSETQ. CDR3 amino acids: CASSPPVDYGYTF. CDR3 DNA: TGCGCCAGCAGCCCACCCGTGGATTATGGCTACACCTTC. Full variable domain (remainder filled in from reference TRBV5-1 and TRBJ1-2): KAGVTQTPRYLIKTRGQQVTLSCSPISGHRSVSWYQQTPGQGLQFLFEYFSETQRNKGNFPGRFSGRQFSNSRSEMNVSTLELGDSALYLCASSPPVDYGYTFGSGTRLTVV.

The V gene is TRBV6-1, the J gene TRBJ2-7; tentative D call: TRBD2 (6 bases). The germline V gene has CDR1 MNHNS and CDR2 SASEGT. The CDR3 is 14 amino acids. V shed 10 bases and J shed 2 bases, with 18 bases lying between them. CDR3 nucleotide sequence: TGTGCCACTTCTCCGGGGGTGGGTACCTACGAGCAGTACTTC. As protein: CATSPGVGTYEQYF.

The chain uses TRBV10-3 and TRBJ2-7, with a weak D call TRBD2 (6 bases). CDR3 size: 16 residues. From germline, CDR1 is ENHRY and CDR2 SYGVKD. Trimming removed 0 bases at V and 2 bases at J, with 14 bases between. The CDR3 protein is CAISESHSGGTYEQYF. For the CDR3, the DNA is TGTGCCATCAGTGAGTCGCATAGCGGAGGCACCTACGAGCAGTACTTC.

V usage is TRBV27 and J usage is TRBJ2-2; 8 positions agree with TRBD2. The CDR3 sequence is 18 residues long. V shed 1 base, J shed 3 bases, and the junction held 10 bases outside the gene matches. CDR1 and CDR2 (germline): MNHEY, SMNVEV (reference sequence). DNA of the CDR3: TGTGCCAGCAGTTTATTCCCGCCGGGGGGGGAGGACACCGGGGAGCTGTTTTTT. This gives the protein CASSLFPPGGEDTGELFF.

The chain uses TRBV7-9 and TRBJ2-3; TRBD2 might be the D (5 bases). Between the trimmed V and J ends, which lost 10 bases and 5 bases, there was a span of 22 bases. This CDR3 comprises 15 residues. In germline, CDR1 is SEHNR, CDR2 FQNEAQ (reference sequence). The CDR3 protein is CATQPSSRPQDTQYF. The CDR3 DNA follows: TGTGCCACCCAGCCGTCTAGCCGCCCCCAAGATACGCAGTATTTT.

The genes are TRBV7-9 and TRBJ2-1, with TRBD2 matching over 10 bases. V lost 2 bases to trimming and J lost 0 bases; unmatched junction nucleotides: 4. This CDR3 spans 17 amino acids. Germline V gene data show CDR1 as SEHNR and CDR2 as FQNEAQ (reference sequence). The CDR3 coding sequence is TGTGCCAGCAGCTTATATAGCGGGAGGATCTCCTACAATGAGCAGTTCTTC. This translates into CASSLYSGRISYNEQFF.

The V and J genes are TRBV10-3 and TRBJ1-3, with 8 bases lining up with TRBD1. Germline V CDR1 and CDR2: ENHRY, SYGVKD. V shed 8 bases, J shed 6 bases, and the junction held 3 bases outside the gene matches. CDR3 size: 12 residues. The CDR3 is CAILDRENTIYF. CDR3 DNA sequence: TGTGCCATCCTGGACAGGGAAAACACCATATATTTT.

The rearrangement uses TRBV9 and TRBJ1-1; TRBD1 matches at 7 bases. Germline loops: CDR1 SGDLS, CDR2 YYNGEE. With 7 bases clipped from V and 8 bases from J, the junction kept 8 bases outside the gene matches. CDR3 length equals 12 residues. The CDR3 region has the DNA TGTGCCAGCGGACCTAGGGGACAGGAAGCTTTCTTT. Translated: CASGPRGQEAFF.

The chain links TRBV11-2 to TRBJ1-3; maybe TRBD1 (6 bases). Germline V lookup: CDR1 SGHAT, CDR2 FQNNGV. There are 17 residues in the CDR3. V was pared by 3 bases and J by 1 base, with 16 bases between. CDR3 sequence reads: CASSFERGGGSGNTIYF. The CDR3 DNA is TGTGCCAGCAGCTTCGAACGGGGAGGGGGATCTGGAAACACCATATATTTT.

The J gene is TRBJ2-7, the V gene TRBV9; 8 bases are a match to TRBD2. The V gene end was trimmed by 4 bases and the J gene end by 5 bases; junction bases not matched to a gene: 11. Germline CDR1 reads SGDLS; CDR2 reads YYNGEE. This CDR3 region has 15 residues. The CDR3 sequence: CASSPTQREPNEQYF. The CDR3 nucleotides are TGTGCCAGCAGCCCCACGCAGCGGGAGCCCAACGAGCAGTACTTC. Based on the CDR3 plus reference TRBV9 and TRBJ2-7, the full variable domain is DSGVTQTPKHLITATGQRVTLRCSPRSGDLSVYWYQQSLDQGLQFLIQYYNGEERAKGNILERFSAQQFPDLHSELNLSSLELGDSALYFCASSPTQREPNEQYFGPGTRLTVT.

Concerning this clone: Other nucleotide sequences in the sample specify the same CDR3. This chain uses TRBV18 with TRBJ2-5; D not certain. V was clipped by 2 bases and J by 3 bases, with 4 bases between them. The CDR3 has 12 amino acids. Germline loops: CDR1 KGHSH, CDR2 LQKENI. The CDR3 bases are TGTGCCAGCTCACCAGGAGAAGAGACCCAGTACTTC. It codes for CASSPGEETQYF.

V usage is TRBV7-9 and J usage is TRBJ2-1; 8 bases fit TRBD2. Trimming at V came to 11 bases and at J to 4 bases, leaving 13 bases not matched to a gene. The CDR3 has 15 amino acids. Per germline, CDR1 SEHNR and CDR2 FQNEAQ (reference sequence). The CDR3 DNA is TGTGCCGTCGGGGGGGGCACAGGGTTATACAATGAGCAGTTCTTC. Protein product: CAVGGGTGLYNEQFF.

The chain has TRBV7-2 and TRBJ2-2; the D gene is possibly TRBD2 (6 bases). Trimming removed 1 base from V and 6 bases from J, with 12 bases in between. CDR1 SGHTA and CDR2 FQGNSA come from the germline V gene. The CDR3 loop spans 15 amino acids. The CDR3 loop reads CASSLVGGGSGELFF. CDR3 DNA: TGTGCCAGCAGCTTAGTGGGAGGTGGCTCCGGGGAGCTGTTTTTT.

About this clone itself: Relative to the germline gene, one junction end is altered; a read error may explain this. The chain couples TRBV9 to TRBJ2-7; weak D call: TRBD1 (6 bases). Germline CDR1 SGDLS, CDR2 YYNGEE. The CDR3 has 14 amino acids. CDR3 in amino acids: CASTVGQGSYEQYF. The CDR3 DNA reads TGTGCCAGCACCGTAGGGCAGGGGTCCTACGAGCAGTACTTC.